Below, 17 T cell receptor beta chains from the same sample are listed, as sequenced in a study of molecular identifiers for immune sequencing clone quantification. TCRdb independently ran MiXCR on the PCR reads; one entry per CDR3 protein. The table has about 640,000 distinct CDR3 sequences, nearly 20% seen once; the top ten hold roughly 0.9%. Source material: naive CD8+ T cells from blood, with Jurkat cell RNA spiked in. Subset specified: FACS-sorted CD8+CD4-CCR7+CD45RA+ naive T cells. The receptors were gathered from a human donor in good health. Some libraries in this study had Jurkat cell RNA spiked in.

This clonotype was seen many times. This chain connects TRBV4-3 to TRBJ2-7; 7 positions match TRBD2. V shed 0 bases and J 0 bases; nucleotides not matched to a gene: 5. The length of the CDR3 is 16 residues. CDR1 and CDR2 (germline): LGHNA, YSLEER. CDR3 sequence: CASSQDWRESSYEQYF. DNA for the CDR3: TGCGCCAGCAGCCAAGATTGGCGGGAGAGCTCCTACGAGCAGTACTTC.

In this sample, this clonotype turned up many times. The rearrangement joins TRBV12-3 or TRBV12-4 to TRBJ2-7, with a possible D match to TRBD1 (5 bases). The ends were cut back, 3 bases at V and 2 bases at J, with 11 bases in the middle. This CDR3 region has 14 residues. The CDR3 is CASSFTGVTYEQYF. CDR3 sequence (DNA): TGTGCCAGCAGTTTCACAGGAGTAACCTACGAGCAGTACTTC.

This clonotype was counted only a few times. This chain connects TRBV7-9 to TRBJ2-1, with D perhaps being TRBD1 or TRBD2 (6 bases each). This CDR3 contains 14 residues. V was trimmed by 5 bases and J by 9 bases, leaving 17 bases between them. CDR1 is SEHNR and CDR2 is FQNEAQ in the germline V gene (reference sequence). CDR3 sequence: CASSPPKGGIEQFF. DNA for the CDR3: TGTGCCAGCAGCCCGCCCAAGGGGGGTATTGAGCAGTTCTTC.

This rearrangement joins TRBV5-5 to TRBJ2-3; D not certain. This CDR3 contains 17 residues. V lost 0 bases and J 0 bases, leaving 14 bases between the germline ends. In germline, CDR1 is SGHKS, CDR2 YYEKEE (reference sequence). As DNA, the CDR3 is TGTGCCAGCAGCTTGGTGTCTGGCAGAACTAGCACAGATACGCAGTATTTT. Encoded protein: CASSLVSGRTSTDTQYF.

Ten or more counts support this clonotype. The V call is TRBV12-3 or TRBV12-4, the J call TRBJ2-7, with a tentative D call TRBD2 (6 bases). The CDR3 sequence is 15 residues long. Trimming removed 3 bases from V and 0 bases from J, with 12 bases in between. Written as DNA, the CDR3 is TGTGCCAGCAGTTTTGCCCCCGGGAGCTCCTACGAGCAGTACTTC. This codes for CASSFAPGSSYEQYF.

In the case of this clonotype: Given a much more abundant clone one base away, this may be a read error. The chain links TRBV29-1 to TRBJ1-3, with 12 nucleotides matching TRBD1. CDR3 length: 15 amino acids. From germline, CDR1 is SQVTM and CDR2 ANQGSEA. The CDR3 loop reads CSAQGTGGFGHTIYF. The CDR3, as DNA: TGCAGCGCCCAAGGGACAGGGGGCTTTGGACACACCATATATTTT. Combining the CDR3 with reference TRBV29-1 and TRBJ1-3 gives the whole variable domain SAVISQKPSRDICQRGTSLTIQCQVDSQVTMMFWYRQQPGQSLTLIATANQGSEATYESGFVIDKFPISRPNLTFSTLTVSNMSPEDSSIYLCSAQGTGGFGHTIYFGEGSWLTVV.

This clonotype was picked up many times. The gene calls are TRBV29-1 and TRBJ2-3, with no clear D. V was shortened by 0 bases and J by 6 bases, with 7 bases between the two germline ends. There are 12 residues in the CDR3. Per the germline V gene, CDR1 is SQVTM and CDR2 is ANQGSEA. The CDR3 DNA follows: TGCAGCGTTGAAGATCGACTGGATACGCAGTATTTT. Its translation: CSVEDRLDTQYF.

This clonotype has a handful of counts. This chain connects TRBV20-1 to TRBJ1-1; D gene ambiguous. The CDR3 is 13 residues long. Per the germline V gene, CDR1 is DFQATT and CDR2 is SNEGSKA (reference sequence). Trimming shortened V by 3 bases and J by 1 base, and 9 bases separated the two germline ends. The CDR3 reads CSARTRQNTEAFF. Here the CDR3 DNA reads TGCAGTGCTAGGACAAGACAGAACACTGAAGCTTTCTTT.

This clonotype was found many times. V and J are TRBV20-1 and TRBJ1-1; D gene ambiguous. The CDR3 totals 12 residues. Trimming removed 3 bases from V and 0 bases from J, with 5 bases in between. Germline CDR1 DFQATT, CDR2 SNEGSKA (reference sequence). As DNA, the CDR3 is TGCAGTGCTAGTTGGGTGAACACTGAAGCTTTCTTT. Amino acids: CSASWVNTEAFF.

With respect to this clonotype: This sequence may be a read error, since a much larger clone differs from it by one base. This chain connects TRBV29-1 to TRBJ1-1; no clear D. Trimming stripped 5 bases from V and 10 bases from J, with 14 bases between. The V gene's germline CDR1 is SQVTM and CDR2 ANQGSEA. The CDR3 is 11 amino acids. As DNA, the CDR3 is TGCAGCGTTCAGGCCCCGAAGGGAGCTTTCTTT. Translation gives CSVQAPKGAFF. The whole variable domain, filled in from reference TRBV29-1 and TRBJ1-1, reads SAVISQKPSRDICQRGTSLTIQCQVDSQVTMMFWYRQQPGQSLTLIATANQGSEATYESGFVIDKFPISRPNLTFSTLTVSNMSPEDSSIYLCSVQAPKGAFFGQGTRLTVV.

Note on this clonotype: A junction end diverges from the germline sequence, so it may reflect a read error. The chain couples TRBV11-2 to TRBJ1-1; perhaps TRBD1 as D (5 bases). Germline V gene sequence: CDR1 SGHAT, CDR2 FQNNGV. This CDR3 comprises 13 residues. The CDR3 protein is CASSLWGQVGASF. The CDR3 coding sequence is TGTGCCAGCAGCTTATGGGGCCAGGTAGGAGCTTCCTTT.

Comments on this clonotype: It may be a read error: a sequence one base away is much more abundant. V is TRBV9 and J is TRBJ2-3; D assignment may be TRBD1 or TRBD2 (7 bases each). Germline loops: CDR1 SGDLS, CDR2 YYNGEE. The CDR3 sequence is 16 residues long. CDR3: CANSSQGGGAGDTQYF. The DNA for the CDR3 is TGTGCCAACAGCTCCCAGGGGGGGGGCGCGGGAGATACGCAGTATTTT.

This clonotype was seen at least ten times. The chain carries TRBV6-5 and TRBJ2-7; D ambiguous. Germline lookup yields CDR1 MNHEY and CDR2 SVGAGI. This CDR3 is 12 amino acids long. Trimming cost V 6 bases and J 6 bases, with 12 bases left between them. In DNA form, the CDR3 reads TGTGCCAGCAGCCAGCCCGGCGGCGAGCAGTACTTC. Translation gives CASSQPGGEQYF.

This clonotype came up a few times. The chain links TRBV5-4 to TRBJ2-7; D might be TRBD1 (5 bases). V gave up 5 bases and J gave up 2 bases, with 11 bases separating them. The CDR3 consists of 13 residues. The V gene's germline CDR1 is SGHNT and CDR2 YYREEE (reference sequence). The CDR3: CASRSDNTYEQYF. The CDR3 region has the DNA TGTGCCAGCAGATCGGACAACACCTACGAGCAGTACTTC.

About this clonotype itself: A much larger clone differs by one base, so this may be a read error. The CDR3 nucleotides read TGTGCCAGCGGCCACTCGGCAGGGATTAACTATGGCTACACCTTC. Its protein is CASGHSAGINYGYTF. The J gene is TRBJ1-2, the V gene TRBV11-2, with D perhaps TRBD1 (5 bases). The V gene lost 8 bases and the J gene lost 1 base, with 17 bases spanning the gap. This CDR3 has 15 amino acids. The germline V gene has CDR1 SGHAT and CDR2 FQNNGV. The complete variable domain, with remaining parts taken from reference TRBV11-2 and TRBJ1-2, reads EAGVAQSPRYKIIEKRQSVAFWCNPISGHATLYWYQQILGQGPKLLIQFQNNGVVDDSQLPKDRFSAERLKGVDSTLKIQPAKLEDSAVYLCASGHSAGINYGYTFGSGTRLTVV.

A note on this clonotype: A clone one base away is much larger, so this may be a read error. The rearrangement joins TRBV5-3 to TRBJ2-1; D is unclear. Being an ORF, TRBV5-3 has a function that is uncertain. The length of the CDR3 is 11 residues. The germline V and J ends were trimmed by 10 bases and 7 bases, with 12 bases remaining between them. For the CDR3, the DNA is TGTGCCGGCAGCTCCACTAATGAGCAGTTCTTC. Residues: CAGSSTNEQFF.

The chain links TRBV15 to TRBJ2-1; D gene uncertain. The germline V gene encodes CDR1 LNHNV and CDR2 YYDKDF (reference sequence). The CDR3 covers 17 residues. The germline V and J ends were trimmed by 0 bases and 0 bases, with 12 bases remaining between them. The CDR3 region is CATSRDKVLRSYNEQFF. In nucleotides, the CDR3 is TGTGCCACCAGCAGAGATAAGGTCCTCCGCTCCTACAATGAGCAGTTCTTC.